The next 32 T cell receptor beta chains were all read from a single sample in a study of blood T cell repertoires in COVID-19. Libraries were prepared by immunoSEQ multiplex PCR; TCRdb keeps only in-frame clonotypes and omits some of them. This table has roughly 190,000 clones, around nine tenths appearing once. The sequencing input was peripheral blood. The source is a man aged 18 to 30 with active or convalescent COVID-19.

The CDR3 nucleotides read TGTGCCAGCAGAACAGACAGGAGCAGCGGCTACACCTTC. Protein sequence: CASRTDRSSGYTF. The rearrangement links TRBV6-5 to TRBJ1-2; D may be TRBD1 (6 bases). V lost 6 bases and J lost 8, with 16 bases in between. Germline lookup yields CDR1 MNHEY and CDR2 SVGAGI. This CDR3 region has 13 residues.

This sequence joins TRBV9 and TRBJ2-2; D may be TRBD1 (6 bases). The V gene's germline CDR1 is SGDLS and CDR2 YYNGEE. Trimming stripped 4 bases from V and 2 bases from J, with 9 bases between. This CDR3 comprises 14 residues. DNA for the CDR3: TGTGCCAGCAGCAGGGACATCAACACCGGGGAGCTGTTTTTT. It encodes CASSRDINTGELFF. The entire variable domain, with the rest obtained from reference TRBV9 and TRBJ2-2, is as follows: DSGVTQTPKHLITATGQRVTLRCSPRSGDLSVYWYQQSLDQGLQFLIQYYNGEERAKGNILERFSAQQFPDLHSELNLSSLELGDSALYFCASSRDINTGELFFGEGSRLTVL.

The chain couples TRBV28 to TRBJ1-2, with 12 bases lining up with TRBD1. Germline V CDR1 and CDR2: MDHEN, SYDVKM. The CDR3 covers 17 residues. After removal of 6 bases from V and 4 bases from J, the junction contained 12 bases not matched to a gene. CDR3 nucleotides: TGTGCCAGCAGGCCGACCCGGGACAGGGGGCTCGGCTATGGCTACACCTTC. Translation gives CASRPTRDRGLGYGYTF.

This sequence joins TRBV2 and TRBJ2-7, with D possibly matching TRBD1 (5 bases). CDR1 is SNHLY and CDR2 is FYNNEI in the germline V gene. This CDR3 contains 16 residues. Trimming pared 5 bases from V and 5 bases from J, leaving 22 bases between. The CDR3 protein is CASSPGYRATVHEQYF. The CDR3 DNA reads TGTGCCAGCAGTCCAGGGTACAGAGCCACCGTCCACGAGCAGTACTTC.

In DNA form, the CDR3 reads TGCAGCCACGGCGGACAGGGCGTCGAGACCCAGTACTTC. Its translation: CSHGGQGVETQYF. This sequence joins TRBV29-1 and TRBJ2-5; TRBD1 aligns across 8 bases. The junction had 10 bases not matched to a gene; V was cut back by 8 bases and J by 5 bases. Germline V lookup: CDR1 SQVTM, CDR2 ANQGSEA. This CDR3 is built from 13 residues. Full variable domain (remainder filled in from reference TRBV29-1 and TRBJ2-5): SAVISQKPSRDICQRGTSLTIQCQVDSQVTMMFWYRQQPGQSLTLIATANQGSEATYESGFVIDKFPISRPNLTFSTLTVSNMSPEDSSIYLCSHGGQGVETQYFGPGTRLLVL.

V usage is TRBV7-9 and J usage is TRBJ2-7; D is possibly TRBD1 (7 bases). The V and J ends lost 5 bases and 0 bases respectively, with 23 bases between them. The CDR3 has 18 residues. Germline V gene sequence: CDR1 SEHNR, CDR2 FQNEAQ (reference sequence). The DNA for the CDR3 is TGTGCCAGCAGCCTACCCGAGGGGGGCAGGGGGAGCTCCTACGAGCAGTACTTC. Its protein is CASSLPEGGRGSSYEQYF.

The chain combines TRBV28 with TRBJ1-2; D uncertain. V lost 3 bases and J lost 10, with 12 bases in between. CDR3 length: 12 amino acids. Germline CDR1 reads MDHEN; CDR2 reads SYDVKM. CDR3 DNA: TGTGCCAGCAGTTTGGGCAGTAAGGCCTACACCTTC. It specifies CASSLGSKAYTF.

V usage is TRBV9 and J usage is TRBJ2-1; D uncertain. Trimming shortened V by 3 bases and J by 6 bases, and 13 bases separated the two germline ends. CDR3 length equals 14 residues. CDR1 and CDR2 (germline): SGDLS, YYNGEE. CDR3 in amino acids: CASSESSQVNEQFF. CDR3 sequence (DNA): TGTGCCAGCAGCGAGAGCTCCCAGGTCAATGAGCAGTTCTTC.

This sequence joins TRBV18 and TRBJ1-3; D may be TRBD1 (5 bases). CDR3 length: 12 residues. The V end was cut by 3 bases, the J end by 14 bases, with 14 bases between. Germline CDR1 KGHSH, CDR2 LQKENI. CDR3 loop: CASSPVDRNLYF. The DNA of the CDR3 is TGTGCCAGCTCACCCGTCGACAGAAATCTATATTTT.

This clone was counted a few times. One end of the junction is discordant with germline, which a read error may explain. The rearrangement links TRBV11-1 to TRBJ2-7; 10 bases line up with TRBD2. In germline, CDR1 is SGHAT, CDR2 FQDESV (reference sequence). The CDR3 sequence is 13 residues long. CDR3 coding DNA: TGTGCCAGCAGCTTGCTAGCGGGAGCGAAGGTGGACTTC. Translating it yields CASSLLAGAKVDF.

The chain joins TRBV30 to TRBJ1-3; D gene uncertain. The germline gives CDR1 GTSNPN, CDR2 SVGIG (reference sequence). The CDR3 totals 11 residues. Trimming shortened V by 2 bases and J by 15 bases, and 14 bases separated the two germline ends. In DNA, the CDR3 is TGTGCCTGGAGTTCTAGGGAGGTGGCATATTTT. Protein product: CAWSSREVAYF.

V gene TRBV24-1 combines with J gene TRBJ1-4, with 7 bases fitting TRBD1. The CDR3 contains 16 residues. J was trimmed by 8 bases and V by 5 bases; bases with no gene match: 13. Per the germline V gene, CDR1 is KGHDR and CDR2 is SFDVKD. The CDR3 reads CATSAGRQGQGEKLFF. The CDR3 nucleotides read TGTGCCACCAGTGCCGGACGACAGGGCCAAGGGGAAAAACTGTTTTTT.

This clone was seen just once. The gene calls are TRBV10-3 and TRBJ1-2; maybe TRBD1 (5 bases). V was pared by 7 bases and J by 2 bases, with 8 bases between. The germline V gene has CDR1 ENHRY and CDR2 SYGVKD. The CDR3 covers 12 residues. For the CDR3, the DNA is TGTGCCATCAACGCAGGGAACTATGGCTACACCTTC. Its translation is CAINAGNYGYTF.

This rearrangement joins TRBV4-1 to TRBJ2-2, with 9 bases aligning to TRBD1. The CDR3 runs to 16 residues. J lost 0 bases, V lost 5 bases, and 4 bases had no gene match. Germline V gives CDR1 MGHRA, CDR2 YSYEKL. The CDR3 DNA reads as TGCGCCAGCAGCTTCGGGACAGGGACGAACACCGGGGAGCTGTTTTTT. Translated, it gives CASSFGTGTNTGELFF.

The J gene is TRBJ2-7, the V gene TRBV11-3, with a weak D call TRBD2 (6 bases). The germline V and J ends were trimmed by 5 bases and 2 bases, with 10 bases remaining between them. The CDR3 has 13 residues. CDR1 is SGHNT and CDR2 is YENEEA in the germline V gene. CDR3 amino acids: CASSIPGAYEQYF. The CDR3 DNA reads TGTGCCAGCAGCATCCCGGGGGCCTACGAGCAGTACTTC.

This clone has just one count. The genes are TRBV11-2 and TRBJ2-5; 7 bases line up with TRBD1. The CDR3 loop spans 19 amino acids. Germline lookup yields CDR1 SGHAT and CDR2 FQNNGV. V shed 0 bases, J shed 0 bases, and the junction held 13 bases outside the gene matches. The CDR3 nucleotides are TGTGCCAGCAGCTTAGATTCCGGGACAGAGGTTTGGTACCAAGAGACCCAGTACTTC. It encodes CASSLDSGTEVWYQETQYF. Full variable domain (outside the CDR3, taken from reference TRBV11-2 and TRBJ2-5): EAGVAQSPRYKIIEKRQSVAFWCNPISGHATLYWYQQILGQGPKLLIQFQNNGVVDDSQLPKDRFSAERLKGVDSTLKIQPAKLEDSAVYLCASSLDSGTEVWYQETQYFGPGTRLLVL.

V gene TRBV7-6 combines with J gene TRBJ1-1; D is possibly TRBD1 (6 bases). Trimming took off 1 base at V and 0 bases at J, with 12 bases between the two ends. Germline CDR1 SGHVS, CDR2 FNYEAQ. CDR3 length: 16 amino acids. CDR3 in DNA: TGTGCCAGCAGCTTAGGAGGGGGGGGGCTGAACACTGAAGCTTTCTTT. Protein sequence: CASSLGGGGLNTEAFF.

The chain couples TRBV2 to TRBJ1-1, with 10 positions matching TRBD1. Germline trimming cut 7 bases from V and 4 bases from J; bases unmatched to any gene: 9. This CDR3 is 15 amino acids long. Germline-derived CDR1 and CDR2 are SNHLY and FYNNEI. CDR3 nucleotides: TGTGCCAGCAAGATGGACAGGGGGAGGACCACTGAAGCTTTCTTT. Its protein product is CASKMDRGRTTEAFF.

The gene calls are TRBV7-2 and TRBJ1-3; a weak D match, TRBD1 (5 bases). The germline V and J ends were trimmed by 1 base and 4 bases, with 11 bases remaining between them. The germline gives CDR1 SGHTA, CDR2 FQGNSA. The CDR3 runs 15 residues. The CDR3 nucleotides read TGTGCCAGCAGCTTAGGAGACAGCTTCGGAAACACCATATATTTT. It is translated as CASSLGDSFGNTIYF.

The count of this clone is one. CDR3 nucleotides: TGTGCCAGTCGTTATTGGGGCGGTGCCGGGACCGGGGAGCTGTTTTTT. As protein: CASRYWGGAGTGELFF. The V gene is TRBV7-2, the J gene TRBJ2-2, with D possibly being TRBD1 (5 bases). Trimming cost V 9 bases and J 5 bases, with 22 bases left between them. Germline V lookup: CDR1 SGHTA, CDR2 FQGNSA. The length of the CDR3 is 16 residues.

This clone was seen once. The chain employs TRBV5-1 and TRBJ1-1; D gene uncertain. In germline, CDR1 is SGHRS, CDR2 YFSETQ. This CDR3 region has 14 residues. V was trimmed by 2 bases and J by 9 bases, leaving 17 bases between them. As DNA, the CDR3 is TGCGCCAGCAGCTTTAAAAATAGTGAGTCTCAAGCTTTCTTT. It translates to CASSFKNSESQAFF.

The rearrangement links TRBV10-3 to TRBJ1-2, with a weak D call TRBD1 (5 bases). Germline lookup yields CDR1 ENHRY and CDR2 SYGVKD. Trimming took 7 bases from V and 4 from J, leaving 22 bases between them. CDR3 length: 16 residues. The CDR3 bases are TGTGCCATCACCGAGATTTCGACAGCCGACCCCTATGGCTACACCTTC. The encoded protein is CAITEISTADPYGYTF.

This clone was observed a single time. The junction shows a germline mismatch at one end, possibly a read error. This chain connects TRBV6-5 to TRBJ1-4; D gene uncertain. The CDR3 runs 15 residues. Germline loops: CDR1 MNHEY, CDR2 SVGAGI. Written as DNA, the CDR3 is TGTGCCAGCAGTTACCAGCAGGACTCTAAAGAAAAACTGTTTTTT. Protein product: CASSYQQDSKEKLFF.

This rearrangement joins TRBV11-2 to TRBJ2-6; TRBD1 matches 7 bases. Germline CDR1 is SGHAT and CDR2 is FQNNGV. This CDR3 contains 17 residues. Trimming at V came to 4 bases and at J to 0 bases, leaving 6 bases not matched to a gene. CDR3 loop: CASSWPGGSSGANVLTF. The CDR3 DNA is TGTGCCAGCAGCTGGCCAGGGGGAAGCTCTGGGGCCAACGTCCTGACTTTC.

The V gene is TRBV29-1, the J gene TRBJ2-3; maybe TRBD2 (5 bases). V was pared by 3 bases and J by 5 bases, with 18 bases between. The CDR3 has 15 residues. Germline V gene data show CDR1 as SQVTM and CDR2 as ANQGSEA. DNA for the CDR3: TGCAGCGTTGAGGTGGCGGGCGGCGCCGGAGATACGCAGTATTTT. Protein sequence: CSVEVAGGAGDTQYF.

The chain employs TRBV19 and TRBJ1-2; weak D call: TRBD1 (6 bases). Trimming took 7 bases from V and 2 from J, leaving 14 bases between them. The V gene's germline CDR1 is LNHDA and CDR2 SQIVND (reference sequence). This CDR3 is 14 amino acids long. The chain's CDR3 is CASTKGQGNYGYTF. The CDR3 nucleotides read TGTGCCAGTACCAAGGGGCAGGGGAACTATGGCTACACCTTC.

J is TRBJ2-1 and V is TRBV10-3; D perhaps matches TRBD2 (5 bases). From germline, CDR1 is ENHRY and CDR2 SYGVKD. This CDR3 region has 11 residues. With 4 bases removed from V and 10 bases from J, the gap between germline ends came to 8 bases. CDR3 region: CAISGGSEQFF. CDR3 nucleotides: TGTGCCATCAGTGGAGGGTCCGAGCAGTTCTTC.

Regarding this clone: Sequence at one end of the junction differs from germline and may be a read error. The V call is TRBV6-1, the J call TRBJ1-6, with a possible D match to TRBD1 (5 bases). The CDR3 covers 12 residues. From germline, CDR1 is MNHNS and CDR2 SASEGT. The chain's CDR3 is CASCDSYSPLHF. CDR3 sequence (DNA): TGTGCCAGCTGTGACAGTTATTCACCCCTCCACTTT.

The gene calls are TRBV12-5 and TRBJ2-2, with TRBD1 matching 9 bases. Trimming removed 5 bases from V and 5 bases from J; junction bases left unmatched: 9. There are 16 residues in the CDR3. Germline V gene sequence: CDR1 LGHNT, CDR2 FRNRAP. The CDR3 DNA sequence: TGTGCTAGTGGTGCTTCCGGGACAGGGAATACCGGGGAGCTGTTTTTT. Translating gives CASGASGTGNTGELFF.

V usage is TRBV3-1 (or the pseudogene TRBV3-2) and J usage is TRBJ2-1; 9 bases map to TRBD2. The CDR3 is 15 residues long. Germline CDR1 and CDR2: LGHDT and YNNKEL (reference sequence). The junction had 1 base not matched to a gene; V was cut back by 1 base and J by 3 bases. CDR3 DNA sequence: TGTGCCAGCAGCCAAGGGCGGGGGGGCTACAATGAGCAGTTCTTC. Translating gives CASSQGRGGYNEQFF.

This chain connects TRBV6-6 to TRBJ1-2; 9 bases line up with TRBD1. This CDR3 is 13 amino acids long. Germline-derived CDR1 and CDR2 are MNHNY and SVGAGI (reference sequence). V lost 2 bases and J lost 8; bases outside the gene matches: 3. CDR3 nucleotides: TGTGCCAGCAGTTACGCCGGGACAGGGGGCTACACCTTC. It is translated as CASSYAGTGGYTF.

The J gene is TRBJ2-7, the V gene TRBV6-2 or TRBV6-3; 7 nucleotides line up with TRBD2. Germline loops: CDR1 MNHEY, CDR2 SVGEGT. This CDR3 spans 17 amino acids. Trimming at V came to 0 bases and at J to 2 bases, leaving 10 bases not matched to a gene. In nucleotides, the CDR3 is TGTGCCAGCAGTTACTCGATTTTGGCTAGCGGTGCCTACGAGCAGTACTTC. Translating it yields CASSYSILASGAYEQYF.